This T cell receptor (beta chain) was profiled in a study of blood T cells in healthy people across ages. General observations from the study: PBMCs left unsorted prevented a conclusive naive versus antigen-experienced comparison. Per million T cells, TCR beta diversity dropped roughly linearly as age increased.

The germline gives CDR1 DFQATT, CDR2 SNEGSKA (reference sequence). V was trimmed by 2 bases and J by 4 bases, leaving 8 bases between them. The CDR3 loop spans 12 amino acids. About this clonotype: The antigen is undetermined.

With a J-beta primer mix and a sample-barcoded 5' primer, a second PCR ran 7 to 11 cycles. Per sample, CDR3-containing paired-end reads numbered at least 3 million. TCRdb reprocessed the 5' RACE reads via MiXCR and lists one record per CDR3 protein. The sample records 700,000 to 900,000 distinct CDR3 sequences, about 53% being singletons. The rearrangement joins TRBV20-1 to TRBJ1-1; D unclear. Sequencing was performed on blood. This TCR derives from a man of 80 years or more in good health. The CDR3 DNA sequence: TGCAGTGCTAGATACCGGGGCACTGAAGCTTTCTTT. Translated, it gives CSARYRGTEAFF.